The entry below describes one T cell receptor (beta chain). This clone has a single count. Its antigen is currently not known. No much larger clone exists at a distance of one base, and base qualities are not known. The sample comes from a study of CD4 T cells in relation to SARS-CoV-2 and coronaviruses (dated by TCRdb to the early 2020s). Study-wide context: The ViraFEST assay cultured PBMCs with antigen for 10 days, then sequenced TCR beta CDR3s to find antigen-specific clonal expansions. The full convalescent cohort of over 10 patients had a median age of around 36 years, ranging from roughly 21 to 72 years. The approximately 12 convalescent patients included 8 males and 4 females; two subjects were Hispanic. Shared crossreactive spike epitopes were mapped to their HLA restriction using patient-derived lymphoblastoid cell lines. At the level of individual TCR clonotypes, the study evaluated whether memory CD4+ T cells crossreact between the spike proteins of SARS-CoV-2 and those of common cold coronaviruses. Samples from a few pre-COVID donors and the naive versus memory experiments were sequenced with the Adaptive Biotechnologies TCR-sequencing kit; other data were Illumina-based. For other donors in the study, expansion assays were sequenced with a different, Illumina-based TCR-beta assay.

Naive and memory CD4+ T cells were separated from cryopreserved PBMCs through CD4 enrichment, which was followed by EasySep naive CD4+ T cell enrichment. Sorted naive or memory CD4+ T cells (approximately 91,000) were cultured 1:1 with T cell-depleted PBMCs and CEF peptides for 9 to 10 days. In general, every peptide culture condition was set up in three replicate wells. Ficoll-Paque PLUS gradient centrifugation was used to isolate PBMCs from leukapheresis product or whole blood. PBMCs were either used fresh in the expansion assay or cryopreserved at -140 degrees C. The QIAamp Micro DNA Kit was used to extract genomic DNA from the CD4+ T cells. The V end gives up 4 bases and the J end 7 bases, leaving 7 bases in the junction not matched to a gene. CDR1 is given as SGHDT and CDR2 as YYEEEE, both from the germline V gene. The CDR3 starts with the cysteine, ends with the phenylalanine, and has 15 residues. The only DNA kept is the CDR3, 45 bases in frame from the first base.

General conclusions and limits of the study: No donor contributed both pre-pandemic and post-infection samples, which limited tracing the source of pre-existing responses. The study was limited by small numbers of patients and tested TCRs. Crossreactive clones showed significantly weaker SARS-CoV-2-driven expansion than monoreactive clones, consistent with antigenic imprinting. Sequencing of naive versus memory cells indicated that the assay detects memory recall responses, not primary responses primed during culture. Roughly 60% of donors had memory CD4+ clonotypes that crossrecognized SARS-CoV-2 and at least one common cold coronavirus spike. Crossreactivity analysis was centred on spike protein, so crossreactivity against other viral proteins was not assessed.

DNA from CEF-cultured naive and memory CD4+ T cells underwent immunoSEQ TCR-beta sequencing at survey level. Per the authors' processing: During preprocessing, nonproductive sequences were removed, as were CDR3s that did not start with C, did not end with F or W, or were shorter than 7 amino acids. The MANAFEST web app identified antigen-specific clonotypes based on expansion compared with the reference and other culture wells. A clone counted as positive if significantly expanded in 2 of 3 replicate wells versus the reference culture at FDR below 0.05. For a clone to be considered positive, significant expansion relative to all other tandem wells and an odds ratio above 5 were also required. Cultured and uncultured naive and memory CD4+ repertoires were searched for previously identified spike- and CEF-reactive CDR3s. CDR3 homology was measured as pairwise Levenshtein distance, computed with the stringdist R package after trimming three terminal residues from each end. The table was pulled from immuneACCESS by TCRdb, which kept in-frame rearrangements only. Such tables lose some clones; where checked, under half of the loss comes from unresolved V genes, and the rest has no known cause. V, J and clone size reflect that table, while D and trimming were determined from the DNA. For this sample there are over 35,000 clones; around four fifths appear just once. Roughly 22% of the sample is held by the ten biggest clonotypes.

Sequenced sample: memory CD4+ T cells from PBMCs, cultured in vitro. Sample cell subset or site, as interpreted from the label and publication: memory (non-naive) CD4+ T cells. This chain joins TRBV5-6 to TRBJ2-1; TRBD2 matches 11 bases in the middle. The TCR was taken from an adult with COVID-19. In nucleotide form, the sequence is TGTGCCAGCAGCAACCTACTAGCGGGAGTAAATGAGCAGTTCTTC. This encodes CASSNLLAGVNEQFF.